The text below deals with one T cell receptor beta chain. This clonotype has only one observation. It lacks a known antigen. No much larger clone is present one base from it, and per-base qualities are unavailable. Evidence from one read is weak. RNA was isolated from bulk, unsorted tissue, and RNA quality was assessed with a NanoDrop ND-1000 and an Agilent 2100. Distant non-tumor tissue taken more than 3 cm from the tumor edge was used as the normal lung sample. Donors were newly diagnosed lung cancer patients admitted for thoracic surgery in China between August and November 2014, without prior chemotherapy. Patients with previous radiotherapy or chemotherapy, or with another concurrent cancer, were excluded from the study. Pieces of surgical tissue measuring roughly 1-2.2 cm3 were kept in RNAlater solution and held at -80 degrees C until needed. This specimen comes from a study of tumor and adjacent non-tumor tissue in lung cancer listed by TCRdb under 2018. For context, the study as a whole: The cohort included under 15 adenocarcinoma, a couple of squamous cell carcinoma and 1 small cell lung cancer patients. The 15 or so patients were aged about 30 to 80 years, included 10 men and 5 women, and had TNM stage I to III disease. A total of some 130,000,000 productive TCRbeta reads were generated by sequencing, corresponding to an average of about 4 million reads per sample. The study compared bulk TCRbeta repertoires from lung tumor tissue and matched distant non-tumor lung tissue of some 14 lung cancer patients. TCRbeta CDR3 sequencing was performed on roughly 32 paired specimens, with one tumor sample and one normal lung sample collected per patient.

Study-wide conclusions, independent of this receptor: TCR diversity was significantly higher in younger patients, and higher tumor TCR diversity was associated with shorter overall and disease-free survival. Neither the sequencing platform nor unique molecular identifiers are named or mentioned anywhere in the methods. The cohort had only roughly 16 patients, and the authors noted that larger samples and more detailed clinical data are needed. The top 100 clones made up a significantly larger cumulative share of the repertoire in normal lung than in tumor tissue. Because peripheral blood was not sequenced, blood TCRbeta repertoires in the lung cancer patients of the study were not examined. Significantly higher TCR diversity (inverse Simpson) was observed in tumor tissue than in normal lung tissue (431.37 vs 166.20, P = 0.0075, Mann-Whitney U test).

The library was produced with multiplex PCR. Instrument on record: Illumina HiSeq 2500. TCRbeta libraries were built by three rounds of nested PCR using primers (Table S4), following protocols modified from ARM-PCR. Before sequencing, PCR products in the 200-500 bp range were cut out of the gel and cleaned up using the QIAquick gel extraction kit. The authors processed their data as follows. Trimmomatic was used to clean the reads, FLASH merged the cleaned reads into complete CDR3 sequences, and MiTCR assigned the sequences to V(D)J germline segments. Clonal diversity was computed as the inverse Simpson's index with VDJtools. In-frame sequences without a premature stop codon were defined as productive reads. TCRdb reprocessed the public reads (quality trimming at Q25 with fastp, clone calling with MiXCR) and kept in-frame beta chains. Entries that share a CDR3 protein sequence are merged under the most common genes and DNA. These V and J calls rely on TCRdb rather than the paper's analysis. The table for this sample lists about 60,000 distinct CDR3 sequences; over 60% of them were counted only once. Less than 40% of the sample lies in the top ten.

The sample taken for sequencing was distant non-tumor lung tissue. This receptor was obtained from a man between 65 and 79 years old with non-small cell lung cancer.

The DNA sequence is TGTGCCAGCAGCCCGGGACCCCAGCGTGTAGTTGAAGCTTTCTTT. Its amino acids are CASSPGPQRVVEAFF. Recombination linked TRBV11-2 to TRBJ1-1; TRBD1 is perhaps the D gene, given 5 matching bases. The V end loses 5 bases and the J end loses 7 bases, and a stretch of 20 bases separates them. CDR1 SGHAT and CDR2 FQNNGV were looked up in the germline V gene. There are 15 amino acids in the CDR3, from cysteine to phenylalanine inclusive. CDR3 DNA is the only sequence kept; it has 45 bases, read in frame from the first base.